The clone carrying this T cell receptor (beta chain) was counted between two and nine times. As yet, its antigen is unknown. The junction shows a germline mismatch at one end, possibly a read error. The sample originates from a study of T cells in localized non-small cell lung cancer. Germline V CDR1 and CDR2: SGHAT, FQNNGV. The CDR3 is 13 residues long. Produced via immunoSEQ multiplex PCR; TCRdb's table is partial and in-frame only. The sample lists 100,000 to 150,000 clones, more than 70% occurring once. Study-wide results and limits: Compared with tumor, uninvolved adjacent lung displayed greater T cell clonality, ranking highest overall. A median of 57 clones ranked among the top 100 in tumor appeared in adjacent lung.

The sequence was obtained from an older female donor with stage I lung adenocarcinoma. The sequences come from peripheral blood, collected before any cancer treatment. The chain employs TRBV11-2 and TRBJ2-1; D ambiguous. The CDR3 DNA is TGTGCCAGCAGGTTAGGAGTGTACAATGAGCAGTTCTTC. This codes for CASRLGVYNEQFF.